The following is a T cell receptor beta chain sequence with its context. Trimming took 2 bases from V and 8 from J, leaving 4 bases between them. Germline V gives CDR1 SGHTA, CDR2 FQGNSA. The CDR3 length is 11 residues. Authors' processing steps: How many nucleated cells were present was estimated from reference gene primer amplification. Clones were read by immunoSEQ multiplex PCR, and TCRdb kept only the in-frame ones, dropping some. The V and J calls and clone size are taken from that table; D and trimming were inferred from the DNA. This repertoire shows just over 150,000 clones, about 85% found once; its top ten account for around 3.2%. The data belong to a study of blood T cell repertoires in COVID-19. Whole-study context: COVID-19 samples, acute and convalescent, were from the United States, Italy and Spain. PBMCs, B-cell-depleted T cells, or T cells were the source of the cDNA or gDNA that made up the material.

The source material was peripheral blood. The chain carries TRBV7-2 and TRBJ2-4, with D hard to call. The sequence derives from a human donor with acute or convalescent COVID-19. The donor label of this sample is uncertain. CDR3 coding DNA: TGTGCCAGCAGCTTAACGGACATTCAGTACTTC. The encoded protein is CASSLTDIQYF.